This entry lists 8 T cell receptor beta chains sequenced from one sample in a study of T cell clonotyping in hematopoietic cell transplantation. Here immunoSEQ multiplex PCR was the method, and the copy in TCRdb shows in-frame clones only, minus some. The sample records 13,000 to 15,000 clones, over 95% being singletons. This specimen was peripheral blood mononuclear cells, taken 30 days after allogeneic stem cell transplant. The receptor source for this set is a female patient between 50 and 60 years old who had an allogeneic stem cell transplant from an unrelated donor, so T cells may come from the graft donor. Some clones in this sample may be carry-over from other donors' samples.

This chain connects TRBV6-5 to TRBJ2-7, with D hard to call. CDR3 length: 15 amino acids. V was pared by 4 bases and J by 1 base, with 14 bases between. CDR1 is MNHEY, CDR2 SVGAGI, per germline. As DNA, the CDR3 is TGTGCCAGCAGTTCCCCCGCCACTTCTTCCTACGAGCAGTACTTC. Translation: CASSSPATSSYEQYF.

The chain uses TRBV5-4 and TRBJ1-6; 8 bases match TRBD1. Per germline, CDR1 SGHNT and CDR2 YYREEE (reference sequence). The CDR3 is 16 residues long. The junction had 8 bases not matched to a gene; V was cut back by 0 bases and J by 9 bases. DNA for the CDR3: TGTGCCAGCAGCTTGGGAGGGGGACAGGTCATTTCACCCCTCCACTTT. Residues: CASSLGGGQVISPLHF.

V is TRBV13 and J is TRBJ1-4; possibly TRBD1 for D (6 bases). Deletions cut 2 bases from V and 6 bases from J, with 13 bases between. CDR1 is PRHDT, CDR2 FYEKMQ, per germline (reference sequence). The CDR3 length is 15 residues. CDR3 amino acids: CASSLRGRDDEKLFF. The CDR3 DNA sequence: TGTGCCAGCAGCTTAAGGGGGAGAGATGATGAAAAACTGTTTTTT.

This CDR3 is CASRSQDSYEQYF. CDR3 nucleotides: TGCGCCAGCAGGTCTCAAGACTCCTACGAGCAGTACTTC. The chain joins TRBV5-1 to TRBJ2-7; D is unresolved. The CDR3 extends over 13 amino acids. Per germline, CDR1 SGHRS and CDR2 YFSETQ. V lost 5 bases to trimming and J lost 0 bases, with 9 bases between them.

The CDR3 coding sequence is TGTGCCAGCAGCCCGGACAGAAGAAACACCATATATTTT. Translated: CASSPDRRNTIYF. V usage is TRBV7-2 and J usage is TRBJ1-3; D may be TRBD1 (6 bases). The V end lost 5 bases, the J end lost 5 bases, and 10 bases lay between the germline ends. Germline-derived CDR1 and CDR2 are SGHTA and FQGNSA. This CDR3 has 13 amino acids.

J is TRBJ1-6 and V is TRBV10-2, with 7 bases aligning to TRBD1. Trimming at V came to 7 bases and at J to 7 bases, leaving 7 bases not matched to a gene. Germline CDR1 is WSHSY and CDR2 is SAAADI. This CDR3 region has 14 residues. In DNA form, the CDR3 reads TGCGCCAGCAATTCATTCAGGGGGAATTCACCCCTCCACTTT. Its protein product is CASNSFRGNSPLHF.

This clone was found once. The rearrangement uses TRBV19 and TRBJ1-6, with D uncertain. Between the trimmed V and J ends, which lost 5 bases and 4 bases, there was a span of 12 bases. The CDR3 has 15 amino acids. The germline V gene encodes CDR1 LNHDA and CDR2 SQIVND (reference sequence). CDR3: CASSGSSRYNSPLHF. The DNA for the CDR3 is TGTGCCAGTAGTGGGAGTTCGCGGTATAATTCACCCCTCCACTTT.

The CDR3 DNA is TGTGCCAGCAGTGAAGAAGGGGGGGGCTCCTACGAGCAGTACTTC. Protein sequence: CASSEEGGGSYEQYF. The rearrangement links TRBV6-1 to TRBJ2-7; possible D gene TRBD2, 7 bases. The CDR3 length is 15 residues. The ends were cut back, 1 base at V and 0 bases at J, with 10 bases in the middle. Germline values: CDR1 MNHNS, CDR2 SASEGT.